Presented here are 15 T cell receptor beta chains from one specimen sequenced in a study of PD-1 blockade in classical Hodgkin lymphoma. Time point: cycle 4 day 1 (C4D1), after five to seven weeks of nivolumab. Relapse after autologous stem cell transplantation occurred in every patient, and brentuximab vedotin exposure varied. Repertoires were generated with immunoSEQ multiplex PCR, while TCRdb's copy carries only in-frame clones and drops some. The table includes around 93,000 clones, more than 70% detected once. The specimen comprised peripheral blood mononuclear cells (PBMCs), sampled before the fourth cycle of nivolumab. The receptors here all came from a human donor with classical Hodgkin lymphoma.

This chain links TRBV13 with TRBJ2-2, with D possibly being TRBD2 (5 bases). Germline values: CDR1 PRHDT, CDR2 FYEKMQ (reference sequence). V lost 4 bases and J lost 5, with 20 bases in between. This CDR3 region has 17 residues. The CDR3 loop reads CASSSGLNALITGELFF. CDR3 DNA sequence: TGTGCCAGCAGCTCAGGACTCAACGCCCTAATTACCGGGGAGCTGTTTTTT.

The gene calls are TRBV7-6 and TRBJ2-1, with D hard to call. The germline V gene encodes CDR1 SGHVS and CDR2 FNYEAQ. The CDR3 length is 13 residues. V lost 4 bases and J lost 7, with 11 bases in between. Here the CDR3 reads CASSSDWINEQFF. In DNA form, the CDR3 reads TGTGCCAGCAGCTCCGACTGGATTAATGAGCAGTTCTTC.

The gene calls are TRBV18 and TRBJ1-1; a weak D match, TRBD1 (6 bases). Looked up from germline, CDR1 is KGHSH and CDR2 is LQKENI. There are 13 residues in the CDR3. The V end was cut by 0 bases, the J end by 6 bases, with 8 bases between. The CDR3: CASSPPGASEAFF. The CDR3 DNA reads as TGTGCCAGCTCACCACCGGGGGCCTCTGAAGCTTTCTTT.

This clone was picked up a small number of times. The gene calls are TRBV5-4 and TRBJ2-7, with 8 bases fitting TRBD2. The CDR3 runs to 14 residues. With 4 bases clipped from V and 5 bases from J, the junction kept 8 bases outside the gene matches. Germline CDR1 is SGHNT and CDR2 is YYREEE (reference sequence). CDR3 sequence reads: CASSPTSEGHEQYF. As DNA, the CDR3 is TGTGCCAGCAGCCCGACTAGCGAGGGTCACGAGCAGTACTTC.

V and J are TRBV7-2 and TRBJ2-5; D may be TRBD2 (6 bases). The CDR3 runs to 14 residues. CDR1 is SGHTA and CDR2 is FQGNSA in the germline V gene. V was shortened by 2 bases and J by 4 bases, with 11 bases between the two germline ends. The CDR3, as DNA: TGTGCCAGCAGCTTAAACGGCGGGGCAGAGACCCAGTACTTC. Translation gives CASSLNGGAETQYF.

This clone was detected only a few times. The CDR3 loop reads CSVSQGYGYTF. DNA for the CDR3: TGCAGCGTTTCACAGGGTTATGGCTACACCTTC. This chain uses TRBV29-1 with TRBJ1-2; tentative D call: TRBD1 (6 bases). The CDR3 runs to 11 residues. V lost 5 bases and J 5 bases, leaving 9 bases between the germline ends. Germline CDR1 reads SQVTM; CDR2 reads ANQGSEA.

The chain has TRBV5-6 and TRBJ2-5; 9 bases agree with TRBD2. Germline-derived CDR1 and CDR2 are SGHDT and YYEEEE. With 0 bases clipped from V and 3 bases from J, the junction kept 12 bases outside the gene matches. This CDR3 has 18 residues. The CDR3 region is CASSLVASGVNWEETQYF. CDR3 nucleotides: TGTGCCAGCAGCTTGGTAGCTAGCGGGGTAAATTGGGAAGAGACCCAGTACTTC.

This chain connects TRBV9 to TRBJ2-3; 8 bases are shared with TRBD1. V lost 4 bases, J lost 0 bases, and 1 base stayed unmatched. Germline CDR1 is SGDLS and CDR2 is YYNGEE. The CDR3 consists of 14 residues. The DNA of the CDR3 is TGTGCCAGCAGCAGACAGGGGAGCACAGATACGCAGTATTTT. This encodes CASSRQGSTDTQYF.

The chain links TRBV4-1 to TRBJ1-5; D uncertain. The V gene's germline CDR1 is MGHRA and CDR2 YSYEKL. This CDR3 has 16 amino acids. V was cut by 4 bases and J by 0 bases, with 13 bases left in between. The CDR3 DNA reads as TGCGCCAGCAGCCGAGGACGGGCTTATAGCAATCAGCCCCAGCATTTT. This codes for CASSRGRAYSNQPQHF.

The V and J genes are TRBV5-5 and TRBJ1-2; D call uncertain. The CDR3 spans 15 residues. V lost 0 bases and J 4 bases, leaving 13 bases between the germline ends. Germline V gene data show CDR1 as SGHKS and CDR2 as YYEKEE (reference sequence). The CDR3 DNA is TGTGCCAGCAGCTTGGTCCCCAGCCTGAGCTATGGCTACACCTTC. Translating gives CASSLVPSLSYGYTF.

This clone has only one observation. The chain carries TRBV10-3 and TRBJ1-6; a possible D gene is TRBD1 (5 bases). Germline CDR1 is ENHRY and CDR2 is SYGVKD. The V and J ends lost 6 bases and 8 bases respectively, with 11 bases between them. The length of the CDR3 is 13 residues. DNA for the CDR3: TGTGCCATCAGGAAGGGGCAGGATTCACCCCTCCACTTT. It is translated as CAIRKGQDSPLHF.

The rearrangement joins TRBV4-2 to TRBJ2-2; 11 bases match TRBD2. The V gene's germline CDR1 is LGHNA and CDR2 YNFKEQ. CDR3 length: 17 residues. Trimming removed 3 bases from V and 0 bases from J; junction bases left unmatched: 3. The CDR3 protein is CASSQIAGGTNTGELFF. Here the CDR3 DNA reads TGTGCCAGCAGCCAGATAGCGGGGGGGACGAACACCGGGGAGCTGTTTTTT.

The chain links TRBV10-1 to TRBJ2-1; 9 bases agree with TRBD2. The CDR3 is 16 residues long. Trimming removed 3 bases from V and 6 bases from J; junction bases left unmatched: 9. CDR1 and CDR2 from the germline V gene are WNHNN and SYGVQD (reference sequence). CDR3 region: CASSDGSGRMGNEQFF. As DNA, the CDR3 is TGCGCCAGCAGTGATGGTAGCGGGAGAATGGGCAATGAGCAGTTCTTC.

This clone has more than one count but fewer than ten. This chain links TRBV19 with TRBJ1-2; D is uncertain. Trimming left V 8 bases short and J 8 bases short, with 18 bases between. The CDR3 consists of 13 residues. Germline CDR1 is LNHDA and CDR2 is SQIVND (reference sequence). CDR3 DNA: TGTGCCAGTGGATCGGTTGTAGGTATGGGCTACACCTTC. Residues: CASGSVVGMGYTF.

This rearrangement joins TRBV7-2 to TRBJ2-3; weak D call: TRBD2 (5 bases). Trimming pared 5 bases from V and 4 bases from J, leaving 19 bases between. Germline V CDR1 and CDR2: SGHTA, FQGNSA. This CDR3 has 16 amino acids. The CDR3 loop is CASSPRTRPPPDTQYF. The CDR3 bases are TGTGCCAGCAGCCCCCGAACTAGGCCTCCCCCAGATACGCAGTATTTT.